The following is a T cell receptor (beta chain) sequence with its context. Its target antigen remains unknown. Per-base quality was not reported, and no clone a single base away is much larger than it. These data belong to a study of PD-1 blockade in classical Hodgkin lymphoma (dated by TCRdb to about 2020). Regarding the study in general: Nivolumab dosing was 3 mg/kg intravenously every 2 weeks, continuing until either disease progression or unacceptable toxicity. The study used CyTOF and TCR beta sequencing to define a peripheral blood immune signature of response to PD-1 blockade in classical Hodgkin lymphoma. Paper-wide results and their limitations: Trial patients achieving complete response had baseline diversity similar to newly diagnosed patients, whereas partial responders and progressors had significantly lower diversity. Newly diagnosed patients were reported to have lower baseline TCR diversity than healthy donors, and relapsed/refractory patients were reported to have lower baseline TCR diversity still. Lower diversity was observed in patients in whom nivolumab was started less than 1 year after ASCT, and these patients were excluded from later analyses so that confounding by immune reconstitution would be avoided. By C4D1, a significant rise was seen in CD4+ TCR diversity but not in CD8+ TCR diversity (p=0.0027 vs p=0.16), and the rise was most apparent among complete responders (p=0.02). The study was restricted to a single clinical trial cohort, and the causes of repertoire differences, possibly disease activity or prior therapy, were left undefined.

Genomic DNA was isolated using the Qiagen DNeasy kit from unsorted PBMCs as well as from negatively selected CD4+ and CD8+ fractions. Amplification of TCR beta CDR3 regions was done by immunoSEQ multiplex PCR with primers that anneal to V and J segments. A synthetic immune receptor repertoire was used to minimize amplification bias, and any residual bias was removed computationally once sequencing was done. The source study handled its data this way. Custom Python scripts were used to quantify repertoire diversity as the Shannon entropy index. Unsorted, CD4+ and CD8+ repertoires were analyzed separately, except in combined analyses where CD4+ and CD8+ sequences were merged in silico. Clonal expansion was defined as a frequency increase of at least 2-fold after treatment compared with C1D1, and clones undetected at baseline were assigned a pseudocount of 0.5. Singleton clones were defined as clones with 0 or 1 copy at C1D1, and non-singleton clones were defined as clones with 2 or more copies. By matching protein sequences in sorted samples from the same patient, clones expanded in unsorted samples were annotated as CD4+, CD8+ or unknown. Wilcoxon tests were applied to paired samples to test diversity changes from C1D1 to C4D1. TCRdb retrieved this table from immuneACCESS and kept in-frame rearrangements only. Not all clones are present; in checked studies, unresolved V genes account for under half, and no reason is known for the remainder. D and trimming come from the DNA, and the V and J calls and clone size come from that table. In this sample the table shows roughly 96,000 clones, about 91% of which occur a single time. Clones ranked in the top ten supply about 10% of the sample.

The time point tag for this specimen amounts to: cycle 2 day 1 (C2D1) of nivolumab. All trial patients had relapsed after autologous stem cell transplantation, with cohorts A, B and C differing in prior brentuximab vedotin exposure. A total of roughly 60 patients with relapsed/refractory classical Hodgkin lymphoma made up the trial cohort, and each patient's best overall response was complete response, partial response or progressive disease. Trial patients were treated with single-agent nivolumab in the multi-cohort phase II CheckMate 205 trial. An independent review committee assessed best overall response by applying the 2007 International Working Group response criteria. Trial PBMCs were obtained immediately prior to nivolumab initiation (C1D1) and on therapy at cycle 2 day 1 and cycle 4 day 1. Peripheral blood was collected in 8 mL Vacutainer Cell Preparation Tubes, from which PBMCs were isolated by centrifugation and then cryopreserved.

At the junction V is shortened by 7 bases and J by 1 base, with 8 bases in between. Measured from the cysteine to the phenylalanine, the CDR3 is 13 residues long. Only the CDR3 region is kept as DNA, spanning 39 bases read in frame from base 1. The germline V gene provides CDR1 SGDLS and CDR2 YYNGEE. The chain joins TRBV9 to TRBJ2-2, with no confidently assigned D gene. The TCR comes from a human donor with classical Hodgkin lymphoma. This sample comprised peripheral blood mononuclear cells (PBMCs), obtained before the second cycle of nivolumab. The CDR3 protein: CASERENTGELFF. In nucleotides, the sequence is TGTGCCAGCGAAAGGGAGAACACCGGGGAGCTGTTTTTT.